This entry lists 2 T cell receptor beta chains sequenced from one sample in a study of CD8+ T cells in alopecia areata. Isolated RNA was reverse transcribed into cDNA used as the sequencing template. TCRdb's copy holds only in-frame clones and misses some; the assay was immunoSEQ multiplex PCR. This sample has more than 140,000 clones, with 86% found just once. The treatment was: oral pan-JAK inhibitor, 5-10 mg twice daily. The sample in question was CD8+ T cells sorted from blood, obtained at week 4, from a patient treated with tofacitinib. These receptors all stem from a human donor with alopecia areata.

The chain is built from TRBV19 and TRBJ2-2, with TRBD1 as a possible D gene (5 bases). The CDR3 has 15 amino acids. Trimming took 1 base from V and 0 from J, leaving 6 bases between them. Germline CDR1 is LNHDA and CDR2 is SQIVND (reference sequence). CDR3: CASSIVGANTGELFF. The DNA for the CDR3 is TGTGCCAGTAGTATAGTAGGGGCGAACACCGGGGAGCTGTTTTTT. Drawing the rest from reference TRBV19 and TRBJ2-2, the complete variable domain is DGGITQSPKYLFRKEGQNVTLSCEQNLNHDAMYWYRQDPGQGLRLIYYSQIVNDFQKGDIAEGYSVSREKKESFPLTVTSAQKNPTAFYLCASSIVGANTGELFFGEGSRLTVL.

For this clone: Other nucleotide sequences in the sample specify the same CDR3. V and J are TRBV27 and TRBJ2-7, with 9 nucleotides matching TRBD1. This CDR3 spans 16 amino acids. J lost 2 bases, V lost 5 bases, and 10 bases had no gene match. Looked up from germline, CDR1 is MNHEY and CDR2 is SMNVEV (reference sequence). CDR3 DNA: TGTGCCAGCAGTCCCAGTCCCGGGACAGGGACCTACGAGCAGTACTTC. This encodes CASSPSPGTGTYEQYF.